This TCR beta chain was recorded in a study of patients and donors after allogeneic stem cell transplantation. This CDR3 spans 14 amino acids. Germline values: CDR1 SGHTA, CDR2 FQGNSA. Trimming took off 8 bases at V and 0 bases at J, with 14 bases between the two ends. TCRdb independently ran MiXCR on the RT-PCR reads; one entry per CDR3 protein. The table has about 57,000 distinct CDR3 sequences, about an eighth seen once. Sequenced input: blood, either unsorted or a sorted T cell fraction (not recorded which). The sequence derives from a human donor who was either an allogeneic HSCT recipient or a stem cell or donor lymphocyte infusion donor (not recorded which). It is not recorded whose cells these are; they may come from a transplant donor. The chain recombines TRBV7-2 with TRBJ2-7, with TRBD2 as a possible D gene (5 bases). The CDR3 loop reads CASRDTGNSYEQYF. In DNA form, the CDR3 reads TGTGCCAGCCGGGATACTGGGAACTCCTACGAGCAGTACTTC.